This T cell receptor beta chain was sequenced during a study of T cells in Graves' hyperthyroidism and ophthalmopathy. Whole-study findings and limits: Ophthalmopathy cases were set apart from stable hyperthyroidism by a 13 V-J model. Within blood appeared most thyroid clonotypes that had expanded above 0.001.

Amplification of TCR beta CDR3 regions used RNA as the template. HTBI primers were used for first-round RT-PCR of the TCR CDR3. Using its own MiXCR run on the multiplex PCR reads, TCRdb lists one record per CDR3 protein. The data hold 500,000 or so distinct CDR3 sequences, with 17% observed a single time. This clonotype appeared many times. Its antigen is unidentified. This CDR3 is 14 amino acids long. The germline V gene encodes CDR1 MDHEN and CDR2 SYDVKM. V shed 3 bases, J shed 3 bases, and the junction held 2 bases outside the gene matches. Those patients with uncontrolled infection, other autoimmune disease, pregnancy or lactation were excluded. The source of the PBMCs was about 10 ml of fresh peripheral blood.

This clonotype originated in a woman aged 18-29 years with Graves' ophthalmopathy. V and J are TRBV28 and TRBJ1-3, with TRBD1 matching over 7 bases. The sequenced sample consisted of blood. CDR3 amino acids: CASSLDRLGNTIYF. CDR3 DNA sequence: TGTGCCAGCAGTTTGGACAGGCTTGGAAACACCATATATTTT. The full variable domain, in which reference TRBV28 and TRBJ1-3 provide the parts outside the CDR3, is DVKVTQSSRYLVKRTGEKVFLECVQDMDHENMFWYRQDPGLGLRLIYFSYDVKMKEKGDIPEGYSVSREKKERFSLILESASTNQTSMYLCASSLDRLGNTIYFGEGSWLTVV.